Below, one TCR beta chain is given with its context. One Seattle source followed patients from active infection through their disease course. The entry originates in a study of blood T cell repertoires in COVID-19. Study context: PBMCs, B-cell-depleted T cells, or T cells were the source of the cDNA or gDNA that made up the material.

With 5 bases clipped from V and 3 bases from J, the junction kept 4 bases outside the gene matches. CDR3 length equals 16 residues. Germline CDR1 reads SNHLY; CDR2 reads FYNNEI. Repertoires were generated with immunoSEQ multiplex PCR, while TCRdb's copy carries only in-frame clones and drops some. The sample yields fewer than 400,000 clones, roughly 89% seen once. This TCR was recovered from a woman aged 25 to 39 with COVID-19, enrolled during active disease. The sample taken for sequencing was peripheral blood. V gene TRBV2 combines with J gene TRBJ1-6, with 10 bases identical to TRBD1. Here the CDR3 DNA reads TGTGCCAGCAGTTGGAGGGACAGGGGCTATAATTCACCCCTCCACTTT. Protein: CASSWRDRGYNSPLHF.